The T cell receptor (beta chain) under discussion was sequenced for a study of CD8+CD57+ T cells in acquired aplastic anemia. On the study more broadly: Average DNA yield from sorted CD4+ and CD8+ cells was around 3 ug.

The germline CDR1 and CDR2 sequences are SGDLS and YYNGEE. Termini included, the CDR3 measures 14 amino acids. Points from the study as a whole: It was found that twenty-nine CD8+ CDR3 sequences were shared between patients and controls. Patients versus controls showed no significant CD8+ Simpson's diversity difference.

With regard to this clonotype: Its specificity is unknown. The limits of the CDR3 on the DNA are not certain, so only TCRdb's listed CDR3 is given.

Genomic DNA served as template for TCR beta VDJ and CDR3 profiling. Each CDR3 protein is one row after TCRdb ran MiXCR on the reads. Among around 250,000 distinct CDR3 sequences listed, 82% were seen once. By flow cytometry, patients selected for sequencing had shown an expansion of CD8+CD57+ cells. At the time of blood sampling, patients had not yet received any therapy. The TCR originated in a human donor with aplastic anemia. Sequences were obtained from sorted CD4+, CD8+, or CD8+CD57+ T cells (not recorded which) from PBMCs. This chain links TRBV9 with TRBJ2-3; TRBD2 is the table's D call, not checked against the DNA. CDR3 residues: CASSVGGDTQYFDF.